Each of the 21 T cell receptor beta chains below was sequenced from the same sample in a study of shared clonotypes between healthy human individuals. Here immunoSEQ multiplex PCR was the method, and the copy in TCRdb shows in-frame clones only, minus some. Among 600,000 to 750,000 clones listed, roughly 72% were seen once. The sample comprised memory CD4+ T cells sorted from blood. Subset specified: CD45RA-negative fraction. These receptors were collected from a woman in her twenties or thirties in good health.

The chain couples TRBV19 to TRBJ2-7, with a tentative D call TRBD2 (6 bases). The CDR3 loop spans 14 amino acids. From germline, CDR1 is LNHDA and CDR2 SQIVND (reference sequence). The germline V and J ends were trimmed by 6 bases and 1 base, with 13 bases remaining between them. This chain's CDR3 is CASSPGRQSYEQYF. CDR3 DNA sequence: TGTGCCAGTAGCCCCGGGAGACAGTCCTACGAGCAGTACTTC. Based on the CDR3 plus reference TRBV19 and TRBJ2-7, the full variable domain is DGGITQSPKYLFRKEGQNVTLSCEQNLNHDAMYWYRQDPGQGLRLIYYSQIVNDFQKGDIAEGYSVSREKKESFPLTVTSAQKNPTAFYLCASSPGRQSYEQYFGPGTRLTVT.

The rearrangement uses TRBV5-4 and TRBJ1-1; the D gene is possibly TRBD1 (6 bases). This CDR3 comprises 13 residues. Trimming stripped 4 bases from V and 0 bases from J, with 7 bases between. CDR1 and CDR2 from the germline V gene are SGHNT and YYREEE (reference sequence). The CDR3 DNA reads as TGTGCCAGCAGCGGGACATTGAACACTGAAGCTTTCTTT. Encoded protein: CASSGTLNTEAFF.

V usage is TRBV4-1 and J usage is TRBJ1-2; the D is unclear. In germline, CDR1 is MGHRA, CDR2 YSYEKL. The CDR3 runs to 14 residues. V shed 1 base and J shed 2 bases, with 8 bases lying between them. In nucleotides, the CDR3 is TGCGCCAGCAGCCAAGGTCTGGAAAACTATGGCTACACCTTC. It translates to CASSQGLENYGYTF.

J is TRBJ2-6 and V is TRBV7-3; D not resolved. Between the trimmed V and J ends, which lost 5 bases and 2 bases, there was a span of 10 bases. The germline CDR1 and CDR2 sequences are SGHTA and FQGTGA. The CDR3 spans 15 residues. CDR3 region: CASSTHGAGANVLTF. In DNA form, the CDR3 reads TGTGCCAGCAGCACTCATGGGGCTGGGGCCAACGTCCTGACTTTC.

This sequence joins TRBV5-1 and TRBJ1-1; unclear D gene. The V gene's germline CDR1 is SGHRS and CDR2 YFSETQ. This CDR3 has 14 amino acids. Trimming removed 0 bases from V and 5 bases from J, with 11 bases in between. For the CDR3, the DNA is TGCGCCAGCAGCTTGGAATGGAGGGTTACTGAAGCTTTCTTT. Its translation: CASSLEWRVTEAFF. Supplemented by reference TRBV5-1 and TRBJ1-1, the full variable domain reads KAGVTQTPRYLIKTRGQQVTLSCSPISGHRSVSWYQQTPGQGLQFLFEYFSETQRNKGNFPGRFSGRQFSNSRSEMNVSTLELGDSALYLCASSLEWRVTEAFFGQGTRLTVV.

The gene calls are TRBV11-1 and TRBJ1-4; 7 bases are shared with TRBD1. V gave up 5 bases and J gave up 4 bases; unmatched junction bases: 4. Per germline, CDR1 SGHAT and CDR2 FQDESV (reference sequence). The length of the CDR3 is 14 residues. CDR3 loop: CASSRDSLNEKLFF. The DNA of the CDR3 is TGTGCCAGCAGCCGGGACAGCCTTAATGAAAAACTGTTTTTT.

This clone has just a few counts. This rearrangement joins TRBV25-1 to TRBJ2-4; 7 bases fit TRBD1. The CDR3 contains 17 residues. V dropped 5 bases and J dropped 3; count of bases not matched to a gene: 13. CDR1 MGHDK and CDR2 SYGVNS come from the germline V gene. CDR3 DNA sequence: TGTGCCAGCAGTTCTCGGATATCGCAGGGGGACAAAAACATTCAGTACTTC. It is translated as CASSSRISQGDKNIQYF.

A remark on this clone: Additional DNA sequences in this sample encode the identical CDR3. This chain joins TRBV28 and TRBJ2-5; perhaps TRBD1 as D (6 bases). V was shortened by 5 bases and J by 1 base, with 11 bases between the two germline ends. CDR1 and CDR2 (germline): MDHEN, SYDVKM. CDR3 length: 14 amino acids. The CDR3 region is CASSLTGSQETQYF. The CDR3 nucleotides read TGTGCCAGCAGTCTAACAGGGAGCCAAGAGACCCAGTACTTC. The full variable domain, with the rest looked up from reference TRBV28 and TRBJ2-5, is DVKVTQSSRYLVKRTGEKVFLECVQDMDHENMFWYRQDPGLGLRLIYFSYDVKMKEKGDIPEGYSVSREKKERFSLILESASTNQTSMYLCASSLTGSQETQYFGPGTRLLVL.

This chain joins TRBV5-4 and TRBJ2-1; D unclear. CDR1 is SGHNT and CDR2 is YYREEE in the germline V gene (reference sequence). The V and J ends lost 0 bases and 7 bases respectively, with 17 bases between them. CDR3 length: 16 amino acids. The DNA for the CDR3 is TGTGCCAGCAGCTTGGTCCCCGGTGAAACGATGAATGAGCAGTTCTTC. Protein sequence: CASSLVPGETMNEQFF.

This clone has only a few counts. The V gene is TRBV2, the J gene TRBJ2-7; D tentatively fits TRBD1 or TRBD2 (5 bases each). V shed 0 bases and J shed 4 bases, with 16 bases lying between them. The CDR3 covers 16 residues. Germline CDR1 reads SNHLY; CDR2 reads FYNNEI. The CDR3 bases are TGTGCCAGCAGTGAAGCGGGTCAGGGACCAAGTTACGAGCAGTACTTC. It encodes CASSEAGQGPSYEQYF.

Concerning this clone: Different DNA sequences within this sample yield the same CDR3. V and J are TRBV5-1 and TRBJ2-7, with TRBD2 matching over 7 bases. CDR1 and CDR2 (germline): SGHRS, YFSETQ. The CDR3 totals 14 residues. V was clipped by 4 bases and J by 3 bases; unmatched bases: 7. CDR3 loop: CASSLGEGGYEQYF. The CDR3 nucleotides are TGCGCCAGCAGCCTAGGGGAGGGAGGCTACGAGCAGTACTTC.

This clone was observed a handful of times. This chain joins TRBV6-1 and TRBJ2-7; D call uncertain. This CDR3 is 13 amino acids long. V lost 4 bases and J 3 bases, leaving 10 bases between the germline ends. Germline V gene data show CDR1 as MNHNS and CDR2 as SASEGT. This CDR3 reads CASSARRNYEQYF. The DNA of the CDR3 is TGTGCCAGCAGTGCCCGTCGAAACTACGAGCAGTACTTC.

The chain uses TRBV5-1 and TRBJ2-7; unclear D gene. V lost 5 bases and J lost 6, with 18 bases in between. CDR3 length equals 14 residues. Germline CDR1 is SGHRS and CDR2 is YFSETQ. The CDR3 nucleotides are TGCGCCAGCAGACCTCAGGATTACCTCTCCGAGCAGTACTTC. Amino acids: CASRPQDYLSEQYF.

The chain is built from TRBV19 and TRBJ2-6; D is undetermined. V was shortened by 4 bases and J by 0 bases, with 7 bases between the two germline ends. The CDR3 runs to 15 residues. Germline V gene sequence: CDR1 LNHDA, CDR2 SQIVND (reference sequence). CDR3 residues: CASSKAASGANVLTF. CDR3 bases: TGTGCCAGTAGTAAGGCGGCCTCTGGGGCCAACGTCCTGACTTTC.

V and J are TRBV9 and TRBJ2-6; tentative D call: TRBD1 (5 bases). Germline lookup yields CDR1 SGDLS and CDR2 YYNGEE. This CDR3 has 17 amino acids. V shed 1 base and J shed 2 bases, with 13 bases lying between them. In nucleotides, the CDR3 is TGTGCCAGCAGCGTAAGACAGTCCTGGACTGGGGCCAACGTCCTGACTTTC. As protein: CASSVRQSWTGANVLTF.

The V and J genes are TRBV11-2 and TRBJ2-5; no definite D call. The germline V gene has CDR1 SGHAT and CDR2 FQNNGV. The germline V and J ends were trimmed by 0 bases and 2 bases, with 10 bases remaining between them. The CDR3 totals 15 residues. CDR3 residues: CASSLDPLRQETQYF. For the CDR3, the DNA is TGTGCCAGCAGCTTAGATCCTTTGAGACAAGAGACCCAGTACTTC.

The rearrangement links TRBV29-1 to TRBJ1-1; possible D gene TRBD1, 6 bases. Trimming pared 6 bases from V and 8 bases from J, leaving 19 bases between. The germline V gene has CDR1 SQVTM and CDR2 ANQGSEA. The CDR3 loop spans 13 amino acids. DNA for the CDR3: TGCAGCGTCATGGGACGGTCGGGGGCCGAAGCTTTCTTT. Its protein is CSVMGRSGAEAFF.

This clone was detected only once. A much more abundant neighbour one base away suggests this may be a read error. The gene calls are TRBV6-5 and TRBJ1-2; D may be TRBD1 (6 bases). The V gene lost 6 bases and the J gene lost 2 bases, with 10 bases spanning the gap. The CDR3 has 13 amino acids. Germline CDR1 is MNHEY and CDR2 is SVGAGI. Here the CDR3 DNA reads TGTGCCAGCAGGACGGACAGCAACTATGGCTACACCTTC. Translated, it gives CASRTDSNYGYTF.

In its sample, this clone was seen a few times. This chain uses TRBV28 with TRBJ1-1; a possible D gene is TRBD1 (6 bases). Germline-derived CDR1 and CDR2 are MDHEN and SYDVKM. Trimming took 5 bases from V and 8 from J, leaving 18 bases between them. CDR3 length: 14 amino acids. In DNA form, the CDR3 reads TGTGCCAGCAGTGCACAGGGCAGCTCTTTAGAAGCTTTCTTT. Its protein product is CASSAQGSSLEAFF.

The rearrangement links TRBV2 to TRBJ2-1; D is unresolved. The CDR3 sequence is 13 residues long. The V gene's germline CDR1 is SNHLY and CDR2 FYNNEI. Trimming removed 7 bases from V and 4 bases from J, with 11 bases in between. This chain's CDR3 is CASKGRIYNEQFF. The DNA for the CDR3 is TGTGCCAGCAAAGGGCGAATTTACAATGAGCAGTTCTTC.

This clone has a count of ten or more. Other DNA sequences in the same sample also yield this CDR3. The V and J genes are TRBV7-2 and TRBJ2-7; TRBD1 is a possible D gene (5 bases). Germline V lookup: CDR1 SGHTA, CDR2 FQGNSA. The germline V and J ends were trimmed by 5 bases and 0 bases, with 11 bases remaining between them. The CDR3 has 14 residues. CDR3 sequence reads: CASSRQRDSYEQYF. The CDR3 DNA reads as TGTGCCAGCAGCCGACAGCGAGACTCCTACGAGCAGTACTTC.